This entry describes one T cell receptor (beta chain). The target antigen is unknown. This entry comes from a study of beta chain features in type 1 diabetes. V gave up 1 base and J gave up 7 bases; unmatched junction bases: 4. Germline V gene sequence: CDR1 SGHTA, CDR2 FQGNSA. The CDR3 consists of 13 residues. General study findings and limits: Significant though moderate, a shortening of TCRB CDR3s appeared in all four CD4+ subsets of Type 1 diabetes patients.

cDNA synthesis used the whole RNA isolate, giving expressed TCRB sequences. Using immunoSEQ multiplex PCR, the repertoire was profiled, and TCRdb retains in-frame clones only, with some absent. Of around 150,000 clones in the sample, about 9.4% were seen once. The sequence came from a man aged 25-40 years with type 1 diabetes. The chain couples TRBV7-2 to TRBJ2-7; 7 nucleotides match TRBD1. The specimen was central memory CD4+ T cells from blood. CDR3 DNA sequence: TGTGCCAGCAGCTTAGGTAGGGGGCAAGAGCAGTACTTC. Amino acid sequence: CASSLGRGQEQYF.